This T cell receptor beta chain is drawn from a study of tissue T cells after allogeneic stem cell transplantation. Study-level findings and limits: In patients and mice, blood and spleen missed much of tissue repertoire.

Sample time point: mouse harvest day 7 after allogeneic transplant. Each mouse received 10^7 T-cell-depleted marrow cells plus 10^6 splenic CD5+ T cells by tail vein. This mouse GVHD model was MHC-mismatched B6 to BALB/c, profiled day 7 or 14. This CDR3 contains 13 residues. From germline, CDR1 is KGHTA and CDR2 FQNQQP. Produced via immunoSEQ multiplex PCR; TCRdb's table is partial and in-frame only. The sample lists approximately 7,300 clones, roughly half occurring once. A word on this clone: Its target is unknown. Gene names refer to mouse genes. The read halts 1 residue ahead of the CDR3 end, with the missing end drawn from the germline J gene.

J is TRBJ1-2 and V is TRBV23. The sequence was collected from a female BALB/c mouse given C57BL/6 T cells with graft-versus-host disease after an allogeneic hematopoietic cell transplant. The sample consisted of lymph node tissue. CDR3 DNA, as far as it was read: TGCTCCAGCAGTCAATCCCCGGGCTCCGACTACACC. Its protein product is CSSSQSPGSDYT. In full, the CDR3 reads CSSSQSPGSDYTF.